A single T cell receptor beta chain is shown here with its context. The data were taken from a study of T cell responses to AZD1222 COVID-19 vaccine. Some clones are missing from TCRdb's copy, which holds only in-frame ones; the method was immunoSEQ multiplex PCR. The table includes fewer than 85,000 clones, roughly 94% detected once. The CDR3 length is 18 residues. The J segment lost 4 bases and the V segment lost 3 bases, leaving 12 bases of the junction unmatched. Germline values: CDR1 KGHDR, CDR2 SFDVKD. The source was peripheral blood, collected on day 0 of MenACWY control vaccination. This chain connects TRBV24-1 to TRBJ2-2; 8 nucleotides align to TRBD1. This sequence originates from an adult in good health. The CDR3 loop is CATSDARTGSVITGELFF. CDR3 nucleotide sequence: TGTGCCACCAGTGATGCACGGACAGGGTCGGTGATCACCGGGGAGCTGTTTTTT.